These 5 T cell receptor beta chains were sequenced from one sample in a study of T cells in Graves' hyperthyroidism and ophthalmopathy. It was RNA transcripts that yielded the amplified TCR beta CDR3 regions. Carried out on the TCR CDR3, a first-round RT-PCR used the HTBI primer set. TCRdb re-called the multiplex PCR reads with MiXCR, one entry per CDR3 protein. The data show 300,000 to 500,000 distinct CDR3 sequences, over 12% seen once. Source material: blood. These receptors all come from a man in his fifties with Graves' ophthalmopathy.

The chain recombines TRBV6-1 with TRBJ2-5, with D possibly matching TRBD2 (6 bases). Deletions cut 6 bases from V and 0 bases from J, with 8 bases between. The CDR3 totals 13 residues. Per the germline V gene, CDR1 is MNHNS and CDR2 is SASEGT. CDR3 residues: CASRRDYQETQYF. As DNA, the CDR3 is TGTGCCAGCAGGCGGGACTACCAAGAGACCCAGTACTTC.

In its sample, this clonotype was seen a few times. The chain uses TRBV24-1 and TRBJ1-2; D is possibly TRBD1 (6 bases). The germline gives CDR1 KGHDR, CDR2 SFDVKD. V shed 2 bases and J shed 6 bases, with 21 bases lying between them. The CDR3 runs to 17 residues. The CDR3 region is CATSDSRKTGGSNGYTF. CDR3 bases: TGTGCCACCAGTGATTCGCGGAAGACAGGCGGATCGAATGGCTACACCTTC.

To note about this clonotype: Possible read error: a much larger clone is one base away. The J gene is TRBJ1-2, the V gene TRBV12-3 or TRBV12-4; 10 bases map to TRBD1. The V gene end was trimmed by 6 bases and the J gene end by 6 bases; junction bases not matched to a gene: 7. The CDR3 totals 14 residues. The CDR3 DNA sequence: TGTGCCAGCAGATCAGACAGGGGGCGTCATGGCTACACCTTC. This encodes CASRSDRGRHGYTF.

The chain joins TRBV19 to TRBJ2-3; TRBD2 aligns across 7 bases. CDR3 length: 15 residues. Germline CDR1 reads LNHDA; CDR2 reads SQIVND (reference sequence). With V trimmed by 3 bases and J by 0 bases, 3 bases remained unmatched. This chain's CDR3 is CASSIRGRSTDTQYF. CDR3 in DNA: TGTGCCAGTAGTATTCGCGGGAGAAGCACAGATACGCAGTATTTT.

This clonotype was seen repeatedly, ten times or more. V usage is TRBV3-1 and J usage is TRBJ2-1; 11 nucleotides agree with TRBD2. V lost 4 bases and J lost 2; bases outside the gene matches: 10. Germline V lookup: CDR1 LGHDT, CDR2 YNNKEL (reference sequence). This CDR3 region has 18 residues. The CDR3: CASSRTGLADLAYNEQFF. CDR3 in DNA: TGTGCCAGCAGCCGAACGGGACTAGCGGATCTGGCCTACAATGAGCAGTTCTTC.